These T cell receptor beta chains were read from a single sample in a study of T cells expressing NK-cell markers. TCRdb re-called the 5' RACE reads, yielding one record per CDR3 amino acid sequence without DNA. The sample has some 190,000 distinct CDR3 sequences; the top ten hold 20%. Material for sequencing was blood T cells: a sorted CD56 or NKG2C T cell subset, CD4+ or CD8+ T cells, or bulk PBMC T cells (not recorded which). These receptors all stem from a man aged 18-75 years in good health. The CDR3 runs from the conserved cysteine through the conserved F or W. Fields, in order: J gene, V gene, CDR3 protein.

J: TRBJ1-4; V: TRBV3-1; CDR3: CASSLLVGTGNEKLFF
J: TRBJ2-7; V: TRBV27; CDR3: CASSLGTAYEQYF
J: TRBJ1-5; V: TRBV9; CDR3: CASSVSGAGNQPQHF
J: TRBJ2-4; V: TRBV10-3; CDR3: CAISDTGLRIQYF
J: TRBJ2-1; V: TRBV5-1; CDR3: CASRSGLAGTNEQFF
J: TRBJ1-2; V: TRBV20-1; CDR3: CSARDFKESIYGYTF
J: TRBJ2-2; V: TRBV27; CDR3: CASSRIPGREELFF
J: TRBJ2-7; V: TRBV29-1; CDR3: CFSQGGPYEQYF
J: TRBJ2-1; V: TRBV6-1; CDR3: CAGIDSYNEQFF
J: TRBJ1-2; V: TRBV5-1; CDR3: CASSLSLGLNYGYTF
J: TRBJ2-3; V: TRBV19; CDR3: CASSIDPESTDTQYF
J: TRBJ2-1; V: TRBV4-1; CDR3: CASSGIVGAENEQFF
J: TRBJ2-3; V: TRBV6-2/TRBV6-3; CDR3: CASSFGGEIDTQYF
J: TRBJ1-6; V: TRBV6-1; CDR3: CASSGQQSTNSPLHF
J: TRBJ2-3; V: TRBV7-3; CDR3: CASSSDSGTHPPDTQYF
J: TRBJ1-1; V: TRBV9; CDR3: CASSATESEAFF
J: TRBJ1-1; V: TRBV5-6; CDR3: CASSPVGGRAFF
J: TRBJ2-4; V: TRBV25-1; CDR3: CASSLRTSGGAKNIQYF
J: TRBJ2-7; V: TRBV18; CDR3: CASSQGVGPYEQYF
J: TRBJ1-6; V: TRBV30; CDR3: CAWTARDNSPLHF
J: TRBJ2-7; V: TRBV5-1; CDR3: CASSASSTSGWGEQYF
J: TRBJ2-5; V: TRBV5-1; CDR3: CASSSSRQGHGETQYF
J: TRBJ2-7; V: TRBV19; CDR3: CASSIYFGPHEQYF
J: TRBJ2-5; V: TRBV12-3/TRBV12-4; CDR3: CASRSGFKETQYF
J: TRBJ2-7; V: TRBV24-1; CDR3: CATSDGDRDSYEQYF
J: TRBJ2-5; V: TRBV12-2; CDR3: CASRSEGRRLKETQYF
J: TRBJ2-1; V: TRBV19; CDR3: CASGDRAKNIYGEQFF
J: TRBJ2-7; V: TRBV7-9; CDR3: CASSLGDRSPYEQYF
J: TRBJ2-3; V: TRBV6-1; CDR3: CASRLAGGHTDTQYF
J: TRBJ2-5; V: TRBV5-1; CDR3: CASSSGLAGGPVETQYF
J: TRBJ2-7; V: TRBV5-1; CDR3: CASSLLSGTGGYEQYF
J: TRBJ1-2; V: TRBV7-9; CDR3: CASSLGISGYGYTF
J: TRBJ2-7; V: TRBV19; CDR3: CASSIFGGGTTYEQYF
J: TRBJ2-1; V: TRBV6-1; CDR3: CASSEASYEQFF
J: TRBJ2-7; V: TRBV27; CDR3: CASSAGTTGGEQYF
J: TRBJ2-3; V: TRBV7-9; CDR3: CASSLAPASGGADTQYF
J: TRBJ2-2; V: TRBV25-1; CDR3: CASSDKKTGGYTGELFF
J: TRBJ2-2; V: TRBV24-1; CDR3: CATGTGETGELFF
J: TRBJ1-3; V: TRBV9; CDR3: CASSVAGRVGNTIYF
J: TRBJ2-1; V: TRBV11-2; CDR3: CASSPFPEGSSYNEQFF
J: TRBJ1-1; V: TRBV7-9; CDR3: CASSAGTGVTEAFF
J: TRBJ2-3; V: TRBV28; CDR3: CASSLSPSSADTQYF
J: TRBJ2-1; V: TRBV7-9; CDR3: CASSHGMSKYNEQFF
J: TRBJ2-1; V: TRBV6-4; CDR3: CASSLKGGGQDEQFF
J: TRBJ2-2; V: TRBV13; CDR3: CASSSSTGELFF
J: TRBJ1-5; V: TRBV6-1; CDR3: CASSELGGDNQPQHF
J: TRBJ2-3; V: TRBV7-9; CDR3: CASRPVGGGLTDTQYF
J: TRBJ2-2; V: TRBV12-3/TRBV12-4; CDR3: CASTVWTPVTGELFF
J: TRBJ2-3; V: TRBV24-1; CDR3: CATSPVGTFVGTDTQYF
J: TRBJ2-1; V: TRBV7-6; CDR3: CASSERTGTDRYNEQFF
J: TRBJ2-1; V: TRBV12-3/TRBV12-4; CDR3: CASSLGLPSRDYYYNEQFF
J: TRBJ2-7; V: TRBV2; CDR3: CAGLDRARYEQYF
J: TRBJ1-6; V: TRBV4-1; CDR3: CASSQGPGPLHF